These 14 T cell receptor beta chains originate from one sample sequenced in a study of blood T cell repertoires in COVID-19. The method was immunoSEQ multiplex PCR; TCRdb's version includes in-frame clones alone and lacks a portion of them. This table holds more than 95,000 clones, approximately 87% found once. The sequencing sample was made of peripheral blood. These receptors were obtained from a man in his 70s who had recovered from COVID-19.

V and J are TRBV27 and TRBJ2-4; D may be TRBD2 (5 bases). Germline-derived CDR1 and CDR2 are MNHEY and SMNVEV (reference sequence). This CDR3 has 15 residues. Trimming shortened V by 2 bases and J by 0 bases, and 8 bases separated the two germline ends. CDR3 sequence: CASSLSSVAKNIQYF. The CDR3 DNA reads TGTGCCAGCAGTTTAAGTAGCGTAGCCAAAAACATTCAGTACTTC.

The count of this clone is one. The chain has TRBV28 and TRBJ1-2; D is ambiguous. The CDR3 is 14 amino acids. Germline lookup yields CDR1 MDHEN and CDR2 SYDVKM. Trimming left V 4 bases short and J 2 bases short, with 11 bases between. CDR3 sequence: CASSSSGWNYGYTF. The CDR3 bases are TGTGCCAGCAGTTCGTCGGGGTGGAACTATGGCTACACCTTC.

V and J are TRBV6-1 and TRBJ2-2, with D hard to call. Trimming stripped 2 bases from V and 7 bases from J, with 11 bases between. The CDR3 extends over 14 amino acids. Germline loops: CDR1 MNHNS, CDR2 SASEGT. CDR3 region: CASSENLFGGELFF. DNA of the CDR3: TGTGCCAGCAGTGAAAACCTATTTGGCGGGGAGCTGTTTTTT.

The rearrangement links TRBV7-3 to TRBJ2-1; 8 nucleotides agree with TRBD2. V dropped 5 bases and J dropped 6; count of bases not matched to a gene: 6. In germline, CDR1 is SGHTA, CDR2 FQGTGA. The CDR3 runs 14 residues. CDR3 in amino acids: CASSTSGSGNEQFF. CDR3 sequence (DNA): TGTGCCAGCAGCACCAGCGGGAGCGGCAATGAGCAGTTCTTC.

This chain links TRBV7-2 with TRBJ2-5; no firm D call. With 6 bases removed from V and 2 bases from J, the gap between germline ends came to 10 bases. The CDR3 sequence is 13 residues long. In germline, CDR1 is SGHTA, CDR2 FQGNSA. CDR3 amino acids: CASSLNRQETQYF. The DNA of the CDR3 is TGTGCCAGCAGTTTAAATCGGCAAGAGACCCAGTACTTC.

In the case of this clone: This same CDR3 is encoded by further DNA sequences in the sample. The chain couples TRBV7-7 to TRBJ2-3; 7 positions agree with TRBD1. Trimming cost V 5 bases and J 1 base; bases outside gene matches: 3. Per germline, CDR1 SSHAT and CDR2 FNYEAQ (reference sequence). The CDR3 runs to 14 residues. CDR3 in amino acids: CASSRTGGTDTQYF. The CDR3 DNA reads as TGTGCCAGCAGCCGTACAGGGGGCACAGATACGCAGTATTTT.

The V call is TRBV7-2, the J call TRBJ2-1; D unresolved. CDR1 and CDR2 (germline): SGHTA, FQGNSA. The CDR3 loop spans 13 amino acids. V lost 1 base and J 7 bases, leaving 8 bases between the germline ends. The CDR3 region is CASSLVEFNEQFF. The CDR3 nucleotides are TGTGCCAGCAGCTTAGTCGAGTTTAATGAGCAGTTCTTC.

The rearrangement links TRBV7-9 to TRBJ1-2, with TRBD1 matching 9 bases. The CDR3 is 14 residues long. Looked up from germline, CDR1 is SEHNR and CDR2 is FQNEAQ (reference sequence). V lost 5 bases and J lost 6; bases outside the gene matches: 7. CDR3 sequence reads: CASSPGQGMDGYTF. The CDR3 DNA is TGTGCCAGCAGCCCAGGACAGGGGATGGATGGCTACACCTTC.

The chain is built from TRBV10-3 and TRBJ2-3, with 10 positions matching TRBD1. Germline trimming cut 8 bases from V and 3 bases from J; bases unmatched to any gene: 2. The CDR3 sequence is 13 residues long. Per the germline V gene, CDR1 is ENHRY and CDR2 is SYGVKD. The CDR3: CAIGDRGTDTQYF. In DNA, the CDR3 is TGTGCCATCGGGGACAGGGGTACAGATACGCAGTATTTT.

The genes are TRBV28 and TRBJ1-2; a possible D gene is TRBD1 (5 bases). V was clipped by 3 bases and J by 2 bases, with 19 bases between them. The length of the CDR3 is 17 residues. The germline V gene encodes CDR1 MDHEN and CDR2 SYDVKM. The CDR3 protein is CASSFGGWEGSNYGYTF. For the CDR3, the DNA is TGTGCCAGCAGTTTTGGGGGATGGGAGGGGAGCAACTATGGCTACACCTTC.

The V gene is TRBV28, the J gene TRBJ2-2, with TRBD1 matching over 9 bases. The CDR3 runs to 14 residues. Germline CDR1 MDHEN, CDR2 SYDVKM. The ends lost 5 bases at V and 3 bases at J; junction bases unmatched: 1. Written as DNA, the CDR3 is TGTGCCAGCAGTAGACAGGGGGACACCGGGGAGCTGTTTTTT. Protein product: CASSRQGDTGELFF.

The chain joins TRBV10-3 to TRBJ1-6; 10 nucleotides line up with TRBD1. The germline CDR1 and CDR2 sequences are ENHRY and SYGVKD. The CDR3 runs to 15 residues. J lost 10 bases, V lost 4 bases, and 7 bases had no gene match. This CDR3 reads CAISGPGQGNSPLHF. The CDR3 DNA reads TGTGCCATCAGTGGACCGGGACAGGGGAACTCACCCCTCCACTTT.

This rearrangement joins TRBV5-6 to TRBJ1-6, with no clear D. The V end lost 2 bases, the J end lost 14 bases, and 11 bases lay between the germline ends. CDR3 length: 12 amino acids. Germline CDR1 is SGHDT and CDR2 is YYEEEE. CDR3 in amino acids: CASSLNYGALHF. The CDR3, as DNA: TGTGCCAGCAGCTTAAACTACGGGGCCCTCCACTTT.

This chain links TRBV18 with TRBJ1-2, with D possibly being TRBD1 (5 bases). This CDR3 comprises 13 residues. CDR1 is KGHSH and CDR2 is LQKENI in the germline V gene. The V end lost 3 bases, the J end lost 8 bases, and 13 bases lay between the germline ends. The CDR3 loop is CASSPITGDGYTF. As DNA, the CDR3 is TGTGCCAGCTCACCTATAACAGGCGACGGCTACACCTTC.